A single sample is the source of the 18 T cell receptor beta chains below, sequenced in a study of spatial heterogeneity in lung cancer. Time point indicated: sample taken at primary tumor resection. MiXCR, run by TCRdb on the 5' RACE reads, gives a single entry per CDR3 protein. The sample carries approximately 930 distinct CDR3 sequences, more than 30% recorded once. The sequenced sample was normal lung tissue next to the tumor, obtained at surgery. These receptors were taken from a male donor with early-stage non-small cell lung cancer.

By its share, this clonotype is large. This beta chain is an off-target read within a library intended for alpha chains, so its frequency means little. This sequence joins TRBV27 and TRBJ2-5; TRBD1 or TRBD2 may be the D gene (5 bases each). Trimming removed 2 bases from V and 1 base from J, with 11 bases in between. CDR3 length: 15 residues. Germline CDR1 MNHEY, CDR2 SMNVEV (reference sequence). For the CDR3, the DNA is TGTGCCAGCAGTTTAGCCCCCGGGACCCAAGAGACCCAGTACTTC. It specifies CASSLAPGTQETQYF.

By sample fraction, this clonotype is large. The library was designed around alpha chains, so this beta chain is a stray read whose abundance carries little weight. The rearrangement uses TRBV29-1 and TRBJ2-5; a weak D match, TRBD2 (5 bases). Germline values: CDR1 SQVTM, CDR2 ANQGSEA. V lost 1 base and J 2 bases, leaving 8 bases between the germline ends. CDR3 length: 13 residues. Here the CDR3 DNA reads TGCAGCGTTGAAGTCCCGGGACAAGAGACCCAGTACTTC. Translating it yields CSVEVPGQETQYF.

In the case of this clonotype: With the library built for alpha chains, this beta chain is off target and its frequency is not meaningful. The V call is TRBV30, the J call TRBJ2-3; 10 nucleotides line up with TRBD2. V trimming: 4 bases; J trimming: 3 bases; junction bases outside the gene matches: 7. The CDR3 totals 15 residues. The germline gives CDR1 GTSNPN, CDR2 SVGIG (reference sequence). CDR3 sequence reads: CAWTRSGRETDTQYF. The CDR3, as DNA: TGTGCCTGGACCCGGAGCGGGAGGGAGACAGATACGCAGTATTTT.

To note about this clonotype: This beta chain appears as a stray read in a library generated for alpha chains; its size is not informative. The genes are TRBV5-1 and TRBJ1-4, with a possible D match to TRBD1 (5 bases). Trimming took 4 bases from V and 5 from J, leaving 15 bases between them. This CDR3 contains 15 residues. In germline, CDR1 is SGHRS, CDR2 YFSETQ. This chain's CDR3 is CASSIGVGLNEKLFF. In DNA, the CDR3 is TGCGCCAGCAGCATAGGGGTAGGGTTGAATGAAAAACTGTTTTTT.

Note on this clonotype: The library was designed around alpha chains, so this beta chain is a stray read whose abundance carries little weight. The chain has TRBV20-1 and TRBJ2-7; D gene ambiguous. Germline V gene lookup returns CDR1 DFQATT and CDR2 SNEGSKA (reference sequence). This CDR3 has 11 amino acids. V dropped 1 base and J dropped 3 bases, with 4 bases sitting between them. The CDR3: CSARGGYEQYF. CDR3 nucleotides: TGCAGTGCTAGAGGGGGCTACGAGCAGTACTTC.

This clonotype was picked up one time. The library was prepared for alpha chains; this beta chain is a stray read, so its frequency means little. This chain joins TRBV20-1 and TRBJ2-7, with 9 bases matching TRBD2. Germline V CDR1 and CDR2: DFQATT, SNEGSKA (reference sequence). The CDR3 covers 14 residues. V shed 3 bases and J 6 bases; nucleotides not matched to a gene: 9. The CDR3 reads CSARVAGVLGEQYF. In nucleotides, the CDR3 is TGCAGTGCTAGGGTAGCGGGAGTACTCGGCGAGCAGTACTTC.

Relative to its sample, this clonotype is large. This beta chain appears as a stray read in a library generated for alpha chains; its size is not informative. The rearrangement uses TRBV28 and TRBJ2-5; 14 nucleotides agree with TRBD2. The CDR3 has 16 amino acids. Germline loops: CDR1 MDHEN, CDR2 SYDVKM. V shed 6 bases, J shed 5 bases, and the junction held 8 bases outside the gene matches. The CDR3 DNA sequence: TGTGCCAGCAGGGTCGGGACTAGCGGGAGCTGGGAGACCCAGTACTTC. This encodes CASRVGTSGSWETQYF.

This clonotype showed up just once. This beta chain is a stray read from a library made for alpha chains; its abundance is not meaningful. The chain has TRBV28 and TRBJ2-7; D is perhaps TRBD2 (5 bases). From germline, CDR1 is MDHEN and CDR2 SYDVKM. The CDR3 is made up of 17 amino acids. Trimming took off 0 bases at V and 0 bases at J, with 15 bases between the two ends. The CDR3 sequence: CASSLWGLANSSYEQYF. CDR3 bases: TGTGCCAGCAGTTTATGGGGTCTAGCCAACAGCTCCTACGAGCAGTACTTC.

By share of the sample, this clonotype is large. This beta chain came through as a stray read in a library set up for alpha chains, and its size says little. The V call is TRBV10-3, the J call TRBJ1-2, with D perhaps matching TRBD1 (6 bases). CDR3 length: 13 amino acids. Trimming pared 6 bases from V and 4 bases from J, leaving 12 bases between. The germline V gene encodes CDR1 ENHRY and CDR2 SYGVKD. The CDR3 sequence is CAISTGTFYGYTF. Written as DNA, the CDR3 is TGTGCCATCAGCACCGGGACATTCTATGGCTACACCTTC.

A note on this clonotype: This beta chain came through as a stray read in a library set up for alpha chains, and its size says little. The V call is TRBV6-5, the J call TRBJ2-5; D unresolved. V gave up 2 bases and J gave up 4 bases, with 8 bases separating them. The CDR3 is 13 amino acids. Germline assignment: CDR1 MNHEY and CDR2 SVGAGI. This chain's CDR3 is CASSYTGPETQYF. CDR3 coding DNA: TGTGCCAGCAGTTACACTGGCCCAGAGACCCAGTACTTC.

This clonotype qualifies as hyperexpanded. This beta chain is off target for a library built for alpha chains, so its abundance means little. This chain connects TRBV7-3 to TRBJ2-5; D call uncertain. Germline CDR1 and CDR2: SGHTA and FQGTGA. CDR3 size: 13 residues. With 5 bases removed from V and 4 bases from J, the gap between germline ends came to 11 bases. The CDR3 is CASSVDLGETQYF. CDR3 DNA: TGTGCCAGCAGCGTAGACTTGGGAGAGACCCAGTACTTC.

This clonotype is judged medium-sized. Being off target in a library aimed at alpha chains, this beta chain has a size of little meaning. The V gene is TRBV6-2 or TRBV6-3, the J gene TRBJ2-6; D is uncertain. The CDR3 has 13 amino acids. CDR1 is MNHEY, CDR2 SVGEGT, per germline. V lost 6 bases, J lost 2 bases, and 5 bases lay in between. This CDR3 reads CASRLPGANVLTF. The CDR3 coding sequence is TGTGCCAGCAGGCTCCCTGGGGCCAACGTCCTGACTTTC.

Worth noting for this clonotype: With the library built for alpha chains, this beta chain is off target and its frequency is not meaningful. This rearrangement joins TRBV7-2 to TRBJ2-7; 11 bases line up with TRBD1. Germline CDR1 SGHTA, CDR2 FQGNSA. CDR3 length: 13 amino acids. V trimming: 5 bases; J trimming: 7 bases; junction bases outside the gene matches: 4. CDR3 amino acids: CASSLGTGGEQYF. In nucleotides, the CDR3 is TGTGCCAGCAGCCTGGGGACAGGGGGAGAGCAGTACTTC.

Sample share makes this clonotype large. Little can be read into the size of this beta chain, an off-target read in a library designed for alpha chains. J is TRBJ1-1 and V is TRBV6-1, with 7 positions matching TRBD1. The CDR3 is 14 residues long. J gave up 4 bases and V 5 bases, and 7 bases lay outside the gene matches. Per germline, CDR1 MNHNS and CDR2 SASEGT. Here the CDR3 reads CASSRNRGGTEAFF. The CDR3 DNA reads as TGTGCCAGCAGTAGGAACAGGGGTGGCACTGAAGCTTTCTTT.

Points on this clonotype: As an off-target read in a library built for alpha chains, this beta chain has a frequency of little significance. The rearrangement joins TRBV7-2 to TRBJ2-5; unclear D gene. V lost 2 bases to trimming and J lost 4 bases, with 8 bases between them. This CDR3 has 13 amino acids. CDR1 is SGHTA, CDR2 FQGNSA, per germline. In DNA form, the CDR3 reads TGTGCCAGCAGCTTACTAGATCGAGAGACCCAGTACTTC. Protein product: CASSLLDRETQYF.

Ten or more counts support this clonotype. A library made for alpha chains picked up this beta chain off target, so its size means little. The CDR3 spells CATRRGGANVLTF. In nucleotides, the CDR3 is TGTGCCACCCGCCGGGGTGGGGCCAACGTCCTGACTTTC. The V and J genes are TRBV6-2 or TRBV6-3 and TRBJ2-6; D perhaps matches TRBD2 (5 bases). Germline V CDR1 and CDR2: MNHEY, SVGEGT. The V and J ends lost 10 bases and 3 bases respectively, with 10 bases between them. This CDR3 has 13 residues.

This clonotype is large by share. This beta chain lies outside the target of a library built for alpha chains; its clone size means little. The chain combines TRBV19 with TRBJ2-2; the D gene is possibly TRBD1 (6 bases). The CDR3 contains 13 residues. In germline, CDR1 is LNHDA, CDR2 SQIVND (reference sequence). V lost 11 bases, J lost 2 bases, and 12 bases lay in between. The chain's CDR3 is CAAAGANTGELFF. CDR3 DNA: TGTGCCGCGGCAGGGGCTAACACCGGGGAGCTGTTTTTT.

As regards this clonotype: The junction and the germline gene differ at one end; a read error may be behind it. Found in a library prepared for alpha chains, this beta chain is an off-target read, and its abundance has little meaning. The rearrangement uses TRBV29-1 and TRBJ1-2; D gene ambiguous. Germline-derived CDR1 and CDR2 are SQVTM and ANQGSEA. CDR3 size: 9 residues. The CDR3 loop is CSVDYGYTF. CDR3 nucleotide sequence: TGCAGCGTTGACTACGGCTACACCTTC.